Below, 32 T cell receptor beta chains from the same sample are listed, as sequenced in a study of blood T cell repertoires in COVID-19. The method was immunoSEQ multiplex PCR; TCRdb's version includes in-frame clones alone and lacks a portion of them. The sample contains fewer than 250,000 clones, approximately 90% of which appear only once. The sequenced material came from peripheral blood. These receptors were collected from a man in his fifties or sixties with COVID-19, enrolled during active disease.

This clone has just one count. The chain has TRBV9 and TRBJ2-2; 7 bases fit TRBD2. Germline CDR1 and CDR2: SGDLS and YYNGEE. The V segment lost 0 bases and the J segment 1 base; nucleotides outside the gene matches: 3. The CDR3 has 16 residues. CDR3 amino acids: CASSVGVAGNTGELFF. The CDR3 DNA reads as TGTGCCAGCAGCGTAGGCGTAGCGGGGAACACCGGGGAGCTGTTTTTT.

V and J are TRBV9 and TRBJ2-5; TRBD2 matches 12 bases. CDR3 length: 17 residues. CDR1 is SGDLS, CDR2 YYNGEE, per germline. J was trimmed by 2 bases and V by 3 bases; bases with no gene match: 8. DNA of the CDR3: TGTGCCAGCAGCGGGACTCCTAGCGGGGGGGCACAAGAGACCCAGTACTTC. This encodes CASSGTPSGGAQETQYF.

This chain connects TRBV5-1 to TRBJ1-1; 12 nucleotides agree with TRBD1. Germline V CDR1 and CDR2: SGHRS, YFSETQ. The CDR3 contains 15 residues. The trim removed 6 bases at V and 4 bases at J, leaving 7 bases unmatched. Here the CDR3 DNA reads TGCGCCAGCAATAGGGACAGGGGGCTAGGCACTGAAGCTTTCTTT. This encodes CASNRDRGLGTEAFF.

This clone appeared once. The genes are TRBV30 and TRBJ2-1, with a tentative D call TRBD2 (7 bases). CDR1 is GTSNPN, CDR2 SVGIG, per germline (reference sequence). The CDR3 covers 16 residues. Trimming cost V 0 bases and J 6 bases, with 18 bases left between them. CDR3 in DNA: TGTGCCTGGAGTGTCCTTGGCGGGGGCCACACCAATGAGCAGTTCTTC. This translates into CAWSVLGGGHTNEQFF.

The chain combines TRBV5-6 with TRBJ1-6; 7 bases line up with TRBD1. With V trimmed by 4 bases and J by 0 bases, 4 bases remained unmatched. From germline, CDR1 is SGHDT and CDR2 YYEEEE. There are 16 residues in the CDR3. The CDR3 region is CASSHRDSSYNSPLHF. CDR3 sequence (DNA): TGTGCCAGCAGCCATAGGGACAGCTCCTATAATTCACCCCTCCACTTT. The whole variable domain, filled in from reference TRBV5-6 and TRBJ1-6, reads DAGVTQSPTHLIKTRGQQVTLRCSPKSGHDTVSWYQQALGQGPQFIFQYYEEEERQRGNFPDRFSGHQFPNYSSELNVNALLLGDSALYLCASSHRDSSYNSPLHFGNGTRLTVT.

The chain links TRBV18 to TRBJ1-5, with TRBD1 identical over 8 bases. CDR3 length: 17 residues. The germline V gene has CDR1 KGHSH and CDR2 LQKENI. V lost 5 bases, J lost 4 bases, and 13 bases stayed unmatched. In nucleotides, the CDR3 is TGTGCCAGCTCAAACCTGGGACAGGCGGGGCGTAATCAGCCCCAGCATTTT. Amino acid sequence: CASSNLGQAGRNQPQHF.

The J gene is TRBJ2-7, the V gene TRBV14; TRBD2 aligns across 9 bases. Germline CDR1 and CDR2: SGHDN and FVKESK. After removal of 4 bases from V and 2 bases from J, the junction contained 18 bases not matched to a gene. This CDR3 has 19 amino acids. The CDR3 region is CASSLARGREGYYAYEQYF. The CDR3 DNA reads TGTGCCAGCAGCCTAGCGAGAGGGCGGGAGGGCTATTACGCCTACGAGCAGTACTTC.

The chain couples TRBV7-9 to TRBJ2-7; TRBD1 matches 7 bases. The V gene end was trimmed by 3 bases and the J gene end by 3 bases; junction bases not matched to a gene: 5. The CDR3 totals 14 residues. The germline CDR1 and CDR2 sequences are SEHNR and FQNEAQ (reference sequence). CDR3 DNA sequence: TGTGCCAGCAGCTTCCCGGGACAGTACTACGAGCAGTACTTC. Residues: CASSFPGQYYEQYF.

The chain's CDR3 is CASSAGLAGDYEQYF. DNA of the CDR3: TGTGCCAGCAGCGCTGGACTAGCGGGAGACTACGAGCAGTACTTC. The chain joins TRBV5-4 to TRBJ2-7; TRBD2 matches at 13 bases. The germline gives CDR1 SGHNT, CDR2 YYREEE (reference sequence). There are 15 residues in the CDR3. Trimming took 4 bases from V and 3 from J; bases not matched to a gene: 4.

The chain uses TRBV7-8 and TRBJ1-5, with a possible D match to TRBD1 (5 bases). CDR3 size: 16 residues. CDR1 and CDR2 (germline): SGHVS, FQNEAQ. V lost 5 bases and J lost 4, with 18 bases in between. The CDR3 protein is CASSQTGGTVNQPQHF. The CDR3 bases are TGTGCCAGCAGCCAAACTGGAGGGACGGTAAATCAGCCCCAGCATTTT.

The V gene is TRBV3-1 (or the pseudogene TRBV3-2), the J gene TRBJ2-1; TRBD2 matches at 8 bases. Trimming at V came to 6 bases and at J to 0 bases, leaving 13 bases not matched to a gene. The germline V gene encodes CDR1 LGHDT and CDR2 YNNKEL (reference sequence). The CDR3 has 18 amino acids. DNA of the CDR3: TGTGCCAGCAGTCTTACCTCGGGGGGGCGGAGCTCCTACAATGAGCAGTTCTTC. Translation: CASSLTSGGRSSYNEQFF.

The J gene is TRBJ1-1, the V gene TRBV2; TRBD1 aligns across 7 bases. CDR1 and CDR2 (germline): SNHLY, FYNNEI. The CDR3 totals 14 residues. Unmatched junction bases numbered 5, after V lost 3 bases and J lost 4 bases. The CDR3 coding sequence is TGTGCCAGCAGTGATAGAGGGGGCGGCACTGAAGCTTTCTTT. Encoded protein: CASSDRGGGTEAFF.

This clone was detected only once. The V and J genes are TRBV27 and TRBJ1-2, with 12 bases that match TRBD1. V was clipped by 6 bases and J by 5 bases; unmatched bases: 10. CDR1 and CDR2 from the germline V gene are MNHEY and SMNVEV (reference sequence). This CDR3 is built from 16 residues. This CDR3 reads CASRTTGTGGWYGYTF. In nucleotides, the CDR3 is TGTGCCAGCAGAACGACCGGGACAGGGGGCTGGTATGGCTACACCTTC.

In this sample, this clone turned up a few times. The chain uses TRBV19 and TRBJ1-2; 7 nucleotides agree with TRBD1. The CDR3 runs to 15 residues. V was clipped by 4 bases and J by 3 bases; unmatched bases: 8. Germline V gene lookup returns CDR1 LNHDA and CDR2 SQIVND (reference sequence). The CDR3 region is CASSRSDRADYGYTF. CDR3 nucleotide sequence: TGTGCCAGTAGTAGGTCCGACAGGGCGGACTATGGCTACACCTTC. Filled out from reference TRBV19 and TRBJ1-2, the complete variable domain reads DGGITQSPKYLFRKEGQNVTLSCEQNLNHDAMYWYRQDPGQGLRLIYYSQIVNDFQKGDIAEGYSVSREKKESFPLTVTSAQKNPTAFYLCASSRSDRADYGYTFGSGTRLTVV.

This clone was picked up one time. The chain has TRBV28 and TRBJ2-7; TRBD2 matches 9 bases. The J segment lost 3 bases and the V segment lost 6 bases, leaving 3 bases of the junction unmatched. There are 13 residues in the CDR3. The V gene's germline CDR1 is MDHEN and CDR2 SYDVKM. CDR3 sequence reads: CASSDSGSYEQYF. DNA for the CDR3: TGTGCCAGCAGCGATAGCGGGAGCTACGAGCAGTACTTC.

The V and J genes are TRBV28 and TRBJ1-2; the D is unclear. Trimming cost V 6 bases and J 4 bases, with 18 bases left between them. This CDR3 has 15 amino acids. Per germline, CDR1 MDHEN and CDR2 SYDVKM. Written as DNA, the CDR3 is TGTGCCAGCAGCCCCCCGGGAGGTAGTAGCTATGGCTACACCTTC. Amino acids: CASSPPGGSSYGYTF.

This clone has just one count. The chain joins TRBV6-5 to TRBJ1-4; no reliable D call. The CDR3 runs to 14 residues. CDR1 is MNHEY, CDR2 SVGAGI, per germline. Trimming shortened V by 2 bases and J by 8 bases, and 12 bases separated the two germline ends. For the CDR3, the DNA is TGTGCCAGCAGTTACAAACCCCCCGGGGAAAAACTGTTTTTT. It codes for CASSYKPPGEKLFF.

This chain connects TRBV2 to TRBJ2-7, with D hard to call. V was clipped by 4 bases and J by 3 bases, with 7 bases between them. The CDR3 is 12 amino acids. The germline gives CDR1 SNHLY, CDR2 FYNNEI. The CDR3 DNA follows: TGTGCCAGCAGTGGTCCTTTCTACGAGCAGTACTTC. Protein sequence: CASSGPFYEQYF. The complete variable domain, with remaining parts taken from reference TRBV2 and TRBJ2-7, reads EPEVTQTPSHQVTQMGQEVILRCVPISNHLYFYWYRQILGQKVEFLVSFYNNEISEKSEIFDDQFSVERPDGSNFTLKIRSTKLEDSAMYFCASSGPFYEQYFGPGTRLTVT.

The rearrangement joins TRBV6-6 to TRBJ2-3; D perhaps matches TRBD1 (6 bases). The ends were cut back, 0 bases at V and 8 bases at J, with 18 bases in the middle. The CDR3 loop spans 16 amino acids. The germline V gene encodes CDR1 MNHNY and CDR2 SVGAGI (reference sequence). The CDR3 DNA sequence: TGTGCCAGCAGTTACTCGAATCCTGGGGAAGGGGGTACGCAGTATTTT. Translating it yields CASSYSNPGEGGTQYF.

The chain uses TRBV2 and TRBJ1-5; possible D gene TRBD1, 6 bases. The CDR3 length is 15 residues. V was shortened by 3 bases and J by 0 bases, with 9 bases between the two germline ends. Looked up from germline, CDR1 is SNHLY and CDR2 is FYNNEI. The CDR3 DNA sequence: TGTGCCAGCAGTGAGACAGGCTATAGCAATCAGCCCCAGCATTTT. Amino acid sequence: CASSETGYSNQPQHF.

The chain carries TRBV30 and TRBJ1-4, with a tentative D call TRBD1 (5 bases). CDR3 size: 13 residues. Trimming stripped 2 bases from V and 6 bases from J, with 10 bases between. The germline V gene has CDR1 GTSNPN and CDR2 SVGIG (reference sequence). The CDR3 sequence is CAWSLGPHEKLFF. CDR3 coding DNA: TGTGCCTGGAGTTTGGGGCCCCATGAAAAACTGTTTTTT.

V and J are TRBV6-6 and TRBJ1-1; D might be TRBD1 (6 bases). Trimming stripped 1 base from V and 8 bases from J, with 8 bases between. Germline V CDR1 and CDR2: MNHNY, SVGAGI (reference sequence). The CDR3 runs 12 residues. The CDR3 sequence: CASSYLTGEAFF. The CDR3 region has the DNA TGTGCCAGCAGTTACTTAACAGGGGAAGCTTTCTTT.

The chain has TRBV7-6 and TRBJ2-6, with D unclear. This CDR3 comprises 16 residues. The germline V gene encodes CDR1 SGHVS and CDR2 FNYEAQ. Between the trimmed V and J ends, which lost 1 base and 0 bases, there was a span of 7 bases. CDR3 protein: CASSLEQLSGANVLTF. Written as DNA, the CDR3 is TGTGCCAGCAGCTTAGAACAGCTCTCTGGGGCCAACGTCCTGACTTTC.

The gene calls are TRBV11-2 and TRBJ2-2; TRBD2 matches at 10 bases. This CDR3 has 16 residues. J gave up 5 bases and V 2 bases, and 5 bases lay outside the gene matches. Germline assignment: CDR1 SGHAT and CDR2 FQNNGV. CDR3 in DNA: TGTGCCAGCAGCTTACTCCTAGCGGGAGTTACCGGGGAGCTGTTTTTT. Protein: CASSLLLAGVTGELFF.

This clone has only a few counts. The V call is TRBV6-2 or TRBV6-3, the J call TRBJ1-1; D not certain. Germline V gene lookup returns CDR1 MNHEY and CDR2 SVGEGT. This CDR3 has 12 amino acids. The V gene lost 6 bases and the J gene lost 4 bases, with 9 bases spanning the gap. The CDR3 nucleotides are TGTGCCAGCAGCCGAGGATTCACTGAAGCTTTCTTT. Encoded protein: CASSRGFTEAFF.

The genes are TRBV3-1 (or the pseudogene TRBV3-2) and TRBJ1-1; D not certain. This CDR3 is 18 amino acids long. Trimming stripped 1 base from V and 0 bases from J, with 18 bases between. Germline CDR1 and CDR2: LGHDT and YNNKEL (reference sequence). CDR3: CASSQGSGKVPMNTEAFF. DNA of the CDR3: TGTGCCAGCAGCCAAGGCTCAGGTAAGGTGCCCATGAACACTGAAGCTTTCTTT.

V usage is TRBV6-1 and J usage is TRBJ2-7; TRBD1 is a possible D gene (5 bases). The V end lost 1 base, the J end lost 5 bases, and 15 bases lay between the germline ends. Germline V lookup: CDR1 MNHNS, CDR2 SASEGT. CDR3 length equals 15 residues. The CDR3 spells CASSEGQSSGNEQYF. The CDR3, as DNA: TGTGCCAGCAGTGAAGGACAGAGTAGTGGGAACGAGCAGTACTTC.

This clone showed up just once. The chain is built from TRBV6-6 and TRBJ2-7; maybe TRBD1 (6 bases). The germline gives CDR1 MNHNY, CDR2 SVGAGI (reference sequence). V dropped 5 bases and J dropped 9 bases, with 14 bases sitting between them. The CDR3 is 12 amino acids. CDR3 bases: TGTGCCAGCAGTAGGGACACAGGGCCGCAGTACTTC. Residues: CASSRDTGPQYF.

This CDR3 reads CASSLDISSYEQYF. CDR3 sequence (DNA): TGTGCCAGCAGCTTGGACATCAGCTCCTACGAGCAGTACTTC. The chain joins TRBV5-6 to TRBJ2-7; D is undetermined. Germline lookup yields CDR1 SGHDT and CDR2 YYEEEE. The CDR3 sequence is 14 residues long. Trimming stripped 0 bases from V and 0 bases from J, with 7 bases between.

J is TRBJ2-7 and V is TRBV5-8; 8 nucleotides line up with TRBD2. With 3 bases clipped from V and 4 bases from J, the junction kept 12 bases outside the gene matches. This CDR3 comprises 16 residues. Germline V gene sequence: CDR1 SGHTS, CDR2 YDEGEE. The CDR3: CASSSRGGMVVYEQYF. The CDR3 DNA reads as TGTGCCAGCAGCTCCCGGGGGGGGATGGTGGTGTACGAGCAGTACTTC.

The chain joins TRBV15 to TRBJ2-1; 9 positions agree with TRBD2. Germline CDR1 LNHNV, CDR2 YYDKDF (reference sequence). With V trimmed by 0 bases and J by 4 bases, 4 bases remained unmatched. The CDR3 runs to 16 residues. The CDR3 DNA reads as TGTGCCACCAGCAGAGAAAGTAGCGGGAGATACAATGAGCAGTTCTTC. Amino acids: CATSRESSGRYNEQFF.

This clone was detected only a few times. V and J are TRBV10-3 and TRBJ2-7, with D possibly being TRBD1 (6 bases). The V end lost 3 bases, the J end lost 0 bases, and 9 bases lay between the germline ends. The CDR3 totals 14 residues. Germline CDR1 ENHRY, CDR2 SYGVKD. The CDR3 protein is CAISDGDTSYEQYF. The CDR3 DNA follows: TGTGCCATCAGTGATGGGGACACCTCCTACGAGCAGTACTTC.